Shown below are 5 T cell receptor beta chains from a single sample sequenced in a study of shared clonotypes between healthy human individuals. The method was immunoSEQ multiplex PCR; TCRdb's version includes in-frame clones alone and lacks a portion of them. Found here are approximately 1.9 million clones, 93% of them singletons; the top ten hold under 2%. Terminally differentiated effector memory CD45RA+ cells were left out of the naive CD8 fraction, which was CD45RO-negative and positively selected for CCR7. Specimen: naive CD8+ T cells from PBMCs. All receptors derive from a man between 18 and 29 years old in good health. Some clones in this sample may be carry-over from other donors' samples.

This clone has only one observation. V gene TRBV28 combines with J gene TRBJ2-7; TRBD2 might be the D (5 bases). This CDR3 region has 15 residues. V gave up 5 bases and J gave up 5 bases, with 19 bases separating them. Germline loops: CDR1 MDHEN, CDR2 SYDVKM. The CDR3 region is CASSTPGVVEDEQYF. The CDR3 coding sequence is TGTGCCAGCAGTACACCCGGGGTAGTGGAGGACGAGCAGTACTTC.

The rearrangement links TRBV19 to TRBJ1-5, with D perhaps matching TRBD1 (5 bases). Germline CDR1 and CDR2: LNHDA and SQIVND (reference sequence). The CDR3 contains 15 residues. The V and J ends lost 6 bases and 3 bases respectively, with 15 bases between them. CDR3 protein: CASSPSGGANQPQHF. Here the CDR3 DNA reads TGTGCCAGTAGCCCTTCTGGGGGAGCCAATCAGCCCCAGCATTTT. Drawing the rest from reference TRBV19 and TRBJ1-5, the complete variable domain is DGGITQSPKYLFRKEGQNVTLSCEQNLNHDAMYWYRQDPGQGLRLIYYSQIVNDFQKGDIAEGYSVSREKKESFPLTVTSAQKNPTAFYLCASSPSGGANQPQHFGDGTRLSIL.

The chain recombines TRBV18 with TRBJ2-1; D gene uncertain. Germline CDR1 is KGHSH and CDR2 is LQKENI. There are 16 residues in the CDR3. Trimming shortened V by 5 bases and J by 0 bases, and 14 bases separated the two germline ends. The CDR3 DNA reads TGTGCCAGCTCAAACTCTCGGCTGAGCTCCTACAATGAGCAGTTCTTC. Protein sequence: CASSNSRLSSYNEQFF.

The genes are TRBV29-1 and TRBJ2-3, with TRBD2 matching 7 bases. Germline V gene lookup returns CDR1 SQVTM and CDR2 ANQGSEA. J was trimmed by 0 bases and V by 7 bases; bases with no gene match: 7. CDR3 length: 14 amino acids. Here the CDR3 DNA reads TGCAGCGCTCAGCGGGGAGGAAGCACAGATACGCAGTATTTT. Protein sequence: CSAQRGGSTDTQYF.

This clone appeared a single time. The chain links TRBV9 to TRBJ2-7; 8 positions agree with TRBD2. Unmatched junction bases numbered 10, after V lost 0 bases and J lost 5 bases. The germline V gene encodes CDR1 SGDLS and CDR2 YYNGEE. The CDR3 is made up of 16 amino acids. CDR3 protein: CASSVVERAGGDEQYF. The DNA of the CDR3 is TGTGCCAGCAGCGTAGTCGAGCGGGCGGGGGGAGACGAGCAGTACTTC.